The clone carrying this TCR beta chain was counted only a few times. What it binds is not known. Primers: 60 Vbeta forward and 13 Jbeta reverse. Original processing methods: A follow-up analysis tallied 86 million or so unique TCR beta chains, 9 million to 11 million shared. Sequencing used immunoSEQ multiplex PCR; TCRdb keeps in-frame clones, though not all of them. V, J and clone size are taken as reported in that table, and D and trimming were inferred from the DNA itself. The repertoire holds some 170,000 clones, with around 76% as singletons. The V end lost 0 bases, the J end lost 0 bases, and 9 bases lay between the germline ends. The germline gives CDR1 SGHTA, CDR2 FQGNSA. The CDR3 is made up of 16 amino acids. The data belong to a study of cytomegalovirus exposure and HLA in healthy donors. Study results and limitations: Reports credit the classifier with highly specific, highly sensitive diagnosis of cytomegalovirus status. The authors listed over 150 TCR beta chains as cytomegalovirus-associated.

The source is a woman aged 40 to 50 in good health and CMV-seronegative. This sequence joins TRBV7-2 and TRBJ1-3, with D uncertain. The source material was PBMCs. The CDR3 DNA reads as TGTGCCAGCAGCTTAGCGGAGGGCTACTCTGGAAACACCATATATTTT. Translating gives CASSLAEGYSGNTIYF.